The clone carrying this T cell receptor beta chain was counted a few times. The CDR3 spans 15 residues. V dropped 4 bases and J dropped 5; count of bases not matched to a gene: 11. Germline-derived CDR1 and CDR2 are SGHRS and YFSETQ. This specimen comes from a study of blood T cell repertoires in COVID-19. Sequencing was performed with immunoSEQ multiplex PCR; in TCRdb, only in-frame clones are kept and a portion is missing. The repertoire holds some 87,000 clones, roughly 80% seen once, with approximately 12% in the top ten. The chain combines TRBV5-1 with TRBJ2-5, with 7 nucleotides matching TRBD2. Sample: peripheral blood. The source of this sequence is a woman between 65 and 79 years old with active or convalescent COVID-19. The chain's CDR3 is CASSPIWGGGETQYF. The CDR3 coding sequence is TGCGCCAGCAGCCCGATCTGGGGCGGGGGTGAGACCCAGTACTTC.